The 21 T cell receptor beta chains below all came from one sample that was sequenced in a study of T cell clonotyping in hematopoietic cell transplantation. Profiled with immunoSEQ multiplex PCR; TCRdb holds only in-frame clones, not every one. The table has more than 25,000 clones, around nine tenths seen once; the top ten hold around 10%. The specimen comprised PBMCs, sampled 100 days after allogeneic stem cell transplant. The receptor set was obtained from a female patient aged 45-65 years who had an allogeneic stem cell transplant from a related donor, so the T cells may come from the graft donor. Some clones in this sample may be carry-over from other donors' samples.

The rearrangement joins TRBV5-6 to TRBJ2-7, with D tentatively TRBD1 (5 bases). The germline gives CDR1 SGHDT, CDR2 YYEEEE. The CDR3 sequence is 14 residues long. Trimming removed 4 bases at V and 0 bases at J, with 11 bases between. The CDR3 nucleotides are TGTGCCAGCAGCCCGGACAAGCGCTCCTACGAGCAGTACTTC. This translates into CASSPDKRSYEQYF.

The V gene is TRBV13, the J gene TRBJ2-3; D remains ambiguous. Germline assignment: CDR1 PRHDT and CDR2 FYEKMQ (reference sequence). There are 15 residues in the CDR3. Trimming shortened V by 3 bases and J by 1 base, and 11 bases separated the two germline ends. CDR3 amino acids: CASSFMVRGTDTQYF. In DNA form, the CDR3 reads TGTGCCAGCAGCTTCATGGTCCGAGGCACAGATACGCAGTATTTT.

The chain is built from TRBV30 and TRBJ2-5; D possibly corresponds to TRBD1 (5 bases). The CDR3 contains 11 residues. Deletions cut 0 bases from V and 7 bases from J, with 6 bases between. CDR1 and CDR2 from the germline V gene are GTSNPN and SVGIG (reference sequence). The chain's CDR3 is CAWSVQVTQYF. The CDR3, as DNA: TGTGCCTGGAGTGTACAGGTGACCCAGTACTTC. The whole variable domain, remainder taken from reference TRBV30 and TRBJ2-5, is SQTIHQWPATLVQPVGSPLSLECTVEGTSNPNLYWYRQAAGRGLQLLFYSVGIGQISSEVPQNLSASRPQDRQFILSSKKLLLSDSGFYLCAWSVQVTQYFGPGTRLLVL.

The CDR3 here is CASSIGRGEKLFF. The CDR3 nucleotides are TGTGCCAGTAGTATAGGGCGCGGTGAAAAACTGTTTTTT. The chain has TRBV19 and TRBJ1-4; D is undetermined. The CDR3 runs to 13 residues. V was cut by 1 base and J by 7 bases, with 7 bases left in between. Germline-derived CDR1 and CDR2 are LNHDA and SQIVND (reference sequence).

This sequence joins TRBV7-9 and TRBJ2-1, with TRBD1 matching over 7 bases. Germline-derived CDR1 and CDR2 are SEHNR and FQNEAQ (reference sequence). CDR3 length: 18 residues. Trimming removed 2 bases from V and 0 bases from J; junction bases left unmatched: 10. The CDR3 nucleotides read TGTGCCAGCAGCTTAAGGGACAGTACCGAAAGCTCCTACAATGAGCAGTTCTTC. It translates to CASSLRDSTESSYNEQFF.

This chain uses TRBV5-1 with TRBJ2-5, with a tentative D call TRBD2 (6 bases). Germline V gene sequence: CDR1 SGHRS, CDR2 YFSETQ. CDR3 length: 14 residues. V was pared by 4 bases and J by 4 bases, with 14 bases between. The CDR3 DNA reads TGCGCCAGCAGCGAACCGACTAGGGGAGAGACCCAGTACTTC. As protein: CASSEPTRGETQYF.

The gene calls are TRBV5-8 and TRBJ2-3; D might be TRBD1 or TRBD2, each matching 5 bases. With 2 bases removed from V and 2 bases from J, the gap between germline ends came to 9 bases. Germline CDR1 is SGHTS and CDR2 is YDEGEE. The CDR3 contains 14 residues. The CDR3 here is CASSFGDLTDTQYF. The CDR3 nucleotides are TGTGCCAGCAGCTTCGGGGACCTCACAGATACGCAGTATTTT.

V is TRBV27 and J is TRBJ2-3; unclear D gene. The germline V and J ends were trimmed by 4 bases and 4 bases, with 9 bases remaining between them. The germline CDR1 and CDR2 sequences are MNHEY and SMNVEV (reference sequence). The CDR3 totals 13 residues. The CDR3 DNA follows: TGTGCCAGCAGTTACCACCGCTCAGATACGCAGTATTTT. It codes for CASSYHRSDTQYF.

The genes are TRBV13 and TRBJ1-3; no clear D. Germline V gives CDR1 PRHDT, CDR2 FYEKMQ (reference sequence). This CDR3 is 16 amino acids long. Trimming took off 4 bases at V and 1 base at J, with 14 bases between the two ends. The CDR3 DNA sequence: TGTGCCAGCAGCTACCGCCCGGGCCAATCTGGAAACACCATATATTTT. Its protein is CASSYRPGQSGNTIYF.

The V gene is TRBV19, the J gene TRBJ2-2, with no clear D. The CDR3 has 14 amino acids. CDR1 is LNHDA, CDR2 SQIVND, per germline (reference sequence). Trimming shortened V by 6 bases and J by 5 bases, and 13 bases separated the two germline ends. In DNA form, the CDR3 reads TGTGCCAGTAGAGCCCCAGGCGAAACCGGGGAGCTGTTTTTT. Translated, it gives CASRAPGETGELFF.

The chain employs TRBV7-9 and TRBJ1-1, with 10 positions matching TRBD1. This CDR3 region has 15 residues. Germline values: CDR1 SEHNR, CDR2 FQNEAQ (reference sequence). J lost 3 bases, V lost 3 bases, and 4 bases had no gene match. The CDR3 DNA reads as TGTGCCAGCAGCTTCAGAGGGACAGGGGACACTGAAGCTTTCTTT. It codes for CASSFRGTGDTEAFF.

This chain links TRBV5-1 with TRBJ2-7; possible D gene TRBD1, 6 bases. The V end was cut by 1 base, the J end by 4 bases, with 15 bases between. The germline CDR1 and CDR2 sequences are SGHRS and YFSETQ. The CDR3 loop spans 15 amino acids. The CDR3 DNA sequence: TGCGCCAGCAGCTTGCCGATACAGGGCAAGTACGAGCAGTACTTC. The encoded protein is CASSLPIQGKYEQYF.

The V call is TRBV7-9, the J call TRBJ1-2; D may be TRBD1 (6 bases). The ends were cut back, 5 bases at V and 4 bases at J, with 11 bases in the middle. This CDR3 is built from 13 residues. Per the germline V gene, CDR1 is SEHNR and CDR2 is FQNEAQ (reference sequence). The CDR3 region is CASSMGTLYGYTF. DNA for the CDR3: TGTGCCAGCAGCATGGGGACACTCTATGGCTACACCTTC. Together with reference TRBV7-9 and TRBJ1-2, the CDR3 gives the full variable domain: DTGVSQNPRHKITKRGQNVTFRCDPISEHNRLYWYRQTLGQGPEFLTYFQNEAQLEKSRLLSDRFSAERPKGSFSTLEIQRTEQGDSAMYLCASSMGTLYGYTFGSGTRLTVV.

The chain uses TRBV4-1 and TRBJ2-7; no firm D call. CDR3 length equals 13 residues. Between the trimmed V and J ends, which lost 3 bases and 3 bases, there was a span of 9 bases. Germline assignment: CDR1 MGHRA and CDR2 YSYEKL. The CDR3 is CASSHPFSYEQYF. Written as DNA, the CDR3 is TGCGCCAGCAGCCACCCTTTCAGCTACGAGCAGTACTTC.

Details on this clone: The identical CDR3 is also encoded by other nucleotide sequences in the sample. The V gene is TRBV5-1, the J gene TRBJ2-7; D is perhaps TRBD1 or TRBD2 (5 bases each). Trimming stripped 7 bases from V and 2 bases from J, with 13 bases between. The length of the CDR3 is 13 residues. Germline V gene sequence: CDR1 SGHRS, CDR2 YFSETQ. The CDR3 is CASSLGVPYEQYF. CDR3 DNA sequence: TGCGCCAGCTCCCTGGGGGTCCCCTACGAGCAGTACTTC.

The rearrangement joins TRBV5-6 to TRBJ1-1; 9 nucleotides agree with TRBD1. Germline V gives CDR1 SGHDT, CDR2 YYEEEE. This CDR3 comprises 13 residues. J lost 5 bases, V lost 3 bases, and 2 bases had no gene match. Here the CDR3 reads CASSWDRATEAFF. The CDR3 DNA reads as TGTGCCAGCAGCTGGGACAGGGCGACTGAAGCTTTCTTT.

As DNA, the CDR3 is TGCGCCAGCAGCTTGGCCCCTGAAGGGATTGAAAACACCATATATTTT. As protein: CASSLAPEGIENTIYF. This chain joins TRBV5-1 and TRBJ1-3; no clear D. V lost 0 bases to trimming and J lost 6 bases, with 16 bases between them. The CDR3 is 16 residues long. Germline V gives CDR1 SGHRS, CDR2 YFSETQ.

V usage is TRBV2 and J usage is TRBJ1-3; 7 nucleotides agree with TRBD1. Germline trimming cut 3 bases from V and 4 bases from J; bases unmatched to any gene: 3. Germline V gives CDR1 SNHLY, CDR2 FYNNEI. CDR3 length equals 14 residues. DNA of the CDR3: TGTGCCAGCAGTGATGGGACAGTCGGAAACACCATATATTTT. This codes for CASSDGTVGNTIYF.

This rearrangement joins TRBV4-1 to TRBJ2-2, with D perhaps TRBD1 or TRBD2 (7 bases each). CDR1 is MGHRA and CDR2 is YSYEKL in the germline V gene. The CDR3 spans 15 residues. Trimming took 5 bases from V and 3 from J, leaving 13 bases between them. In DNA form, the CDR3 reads TGCGCCAGCAGCAACAGGGGAGGGGACACCGGGGAGCTGTTTTTT. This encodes CASSNRGGDTGELFF.

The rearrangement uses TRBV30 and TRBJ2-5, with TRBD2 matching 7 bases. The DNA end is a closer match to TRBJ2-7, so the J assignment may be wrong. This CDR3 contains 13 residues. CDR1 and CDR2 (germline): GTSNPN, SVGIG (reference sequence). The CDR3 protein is CAWSVKRGAEQYF. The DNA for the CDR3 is TGTGCCTGGAGTGTTAAGCGGGGCGCCGAGCAGTACTTC.

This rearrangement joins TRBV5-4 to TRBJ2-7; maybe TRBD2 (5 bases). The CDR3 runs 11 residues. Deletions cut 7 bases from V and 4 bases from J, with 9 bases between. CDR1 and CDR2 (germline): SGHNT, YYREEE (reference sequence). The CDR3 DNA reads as TGTGCCAGCCACCGCGGGTACGAGCAGTACTTC. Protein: CASHRGYEQYF. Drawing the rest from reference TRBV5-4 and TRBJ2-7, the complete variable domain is ETGVTQSPTHLIKTRGQQVTLRCSSQSGHNTVSWYQQALGQGPQFIFQYYREEENGRGNFPPRFSGLQFPNYSSELNVNALELDDSALYLCASHRGYEQYFGPGTRLTVT.